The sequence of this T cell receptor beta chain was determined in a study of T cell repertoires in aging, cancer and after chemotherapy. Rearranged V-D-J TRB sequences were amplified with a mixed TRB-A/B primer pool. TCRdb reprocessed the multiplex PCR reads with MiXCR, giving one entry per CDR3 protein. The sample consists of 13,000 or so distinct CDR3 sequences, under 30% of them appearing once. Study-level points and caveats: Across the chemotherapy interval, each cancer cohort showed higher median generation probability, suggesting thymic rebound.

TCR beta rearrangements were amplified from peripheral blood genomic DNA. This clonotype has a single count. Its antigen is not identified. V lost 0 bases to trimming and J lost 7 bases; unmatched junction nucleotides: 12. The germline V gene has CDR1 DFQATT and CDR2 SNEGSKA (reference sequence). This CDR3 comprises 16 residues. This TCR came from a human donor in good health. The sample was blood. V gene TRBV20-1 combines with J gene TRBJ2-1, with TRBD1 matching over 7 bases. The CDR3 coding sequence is TGCAGTGCTAGAGATAGCCCTGGAACAGGGGTAAATGAGCAGTTCTTC. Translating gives CSARDSPGTGVNEQFF.